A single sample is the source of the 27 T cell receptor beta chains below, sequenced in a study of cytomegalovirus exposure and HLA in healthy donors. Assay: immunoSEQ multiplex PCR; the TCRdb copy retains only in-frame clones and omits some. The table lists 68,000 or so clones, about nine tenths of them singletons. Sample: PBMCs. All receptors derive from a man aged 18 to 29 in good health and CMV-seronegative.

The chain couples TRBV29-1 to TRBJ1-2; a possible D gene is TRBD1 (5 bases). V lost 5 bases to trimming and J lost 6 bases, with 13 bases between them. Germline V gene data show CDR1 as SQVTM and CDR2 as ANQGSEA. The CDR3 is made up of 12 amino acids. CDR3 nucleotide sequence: TGCAGCGTTATAGACAGTCCAAATGGCTACACCTTC. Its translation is CSVIDSPNGYTF. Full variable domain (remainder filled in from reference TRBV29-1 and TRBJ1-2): SAVISQKPSRDICQRGTSLTIQCQVDSQVTMMFWYRQQPGQSLTLIATANQGSEATYESGFVIDKFPISRPNLTFSTLTVSNMSPEDSSIYLCSVIDSPNGYTFGSGTRLTVV.

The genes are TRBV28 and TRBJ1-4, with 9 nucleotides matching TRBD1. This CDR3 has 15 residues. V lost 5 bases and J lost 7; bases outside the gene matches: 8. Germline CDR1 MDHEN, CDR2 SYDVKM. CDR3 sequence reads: CASSLGDREGEKLFF. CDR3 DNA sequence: TGTGCCAGCAGTCTAGGGGACAGGGAGGGTGAAAAACTGTTTTTT.

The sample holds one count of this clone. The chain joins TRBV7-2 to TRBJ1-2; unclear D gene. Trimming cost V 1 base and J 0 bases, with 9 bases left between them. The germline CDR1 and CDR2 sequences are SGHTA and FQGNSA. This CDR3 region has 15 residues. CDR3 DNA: TGTGCCAGCAGCTTAGTCCTGGGCTCTAACTATGGCTACACCTTC. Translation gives CASSLVLGSNYGYTF.

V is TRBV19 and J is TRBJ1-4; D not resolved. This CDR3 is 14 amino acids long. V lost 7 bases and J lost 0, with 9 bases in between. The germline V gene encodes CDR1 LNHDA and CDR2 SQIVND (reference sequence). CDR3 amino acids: CASNKQATNEKLFF. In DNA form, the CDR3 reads TGTGCCAGTAATAAGCAGGCAACTAATGAAAAACTGTTTTTT. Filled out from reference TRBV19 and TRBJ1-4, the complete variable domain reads DGGITQSPKYLFRKEGQNVTLSCEQNLNHDAMYWYRQDPGQGLRLIYYSQIVNDFQKGDIAEGYSVSREKKESFPLTVTSAQKNPTAFYLCASNKQATNEKLFFGSGTQLSVL.

CDR3 region: CASSPMGRQGMNTEAFF. CDR3 DNA: TGTGCCAGCAGCCCGATGGGAAGACAGGGAATGAACACTGAAGCTTTCTTT. The rearrangement links TRBV5-6 to TRBJ1-1, with 7 bases aligning to TRBD1. The germline CDR1 and CDR2 sequences are SGHDT and YYEEEE. This CDR3 is 17 amino acids long. Trimming took 4 bases from V and 0 from J; bases not matched to a gene: 12.

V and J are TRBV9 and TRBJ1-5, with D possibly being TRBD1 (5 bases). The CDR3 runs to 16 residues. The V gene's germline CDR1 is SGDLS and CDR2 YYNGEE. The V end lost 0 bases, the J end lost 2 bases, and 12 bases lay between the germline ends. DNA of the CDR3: TGTGCCAGCAGCGTAGACGGGGGGTGCTGCAATCAGCCCCAGCATTTT. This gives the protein CASSVDGGCCNQPQHF.

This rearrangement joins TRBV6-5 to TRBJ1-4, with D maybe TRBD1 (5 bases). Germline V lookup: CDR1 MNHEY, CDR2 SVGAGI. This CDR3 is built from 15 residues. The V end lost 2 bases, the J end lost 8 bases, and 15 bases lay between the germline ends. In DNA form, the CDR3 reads TGTGCCAGCAGTTACGTCCGTGACAGCAGGGAAAAACTGTTTTTT. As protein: CASSYVRDSREKLFF.

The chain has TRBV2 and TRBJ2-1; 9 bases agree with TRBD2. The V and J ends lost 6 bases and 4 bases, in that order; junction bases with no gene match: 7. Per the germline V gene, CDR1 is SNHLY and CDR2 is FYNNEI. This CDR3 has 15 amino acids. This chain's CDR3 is CASRPSGEAYNEQFF. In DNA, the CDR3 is TGTGCCAGCAGGCCTAGCGGGGAGGCGTACAATGAGCAGTTCTTC.

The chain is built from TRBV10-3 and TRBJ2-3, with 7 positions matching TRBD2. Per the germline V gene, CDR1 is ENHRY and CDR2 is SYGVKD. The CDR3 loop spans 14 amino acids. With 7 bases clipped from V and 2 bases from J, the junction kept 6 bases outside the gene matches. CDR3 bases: TGTGCCATCAAGGCCCAGCGGGACACAGATACGCAGTATTTT. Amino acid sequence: CAIKAQRDTDTQYF.

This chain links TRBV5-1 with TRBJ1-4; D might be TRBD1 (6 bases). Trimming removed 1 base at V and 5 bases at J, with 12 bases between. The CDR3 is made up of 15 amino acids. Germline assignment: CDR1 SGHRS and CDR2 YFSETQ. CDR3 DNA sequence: TGCGCCAGCAGCTTGTGGCAGGGGATCAATGAAAAACTGTTTTTT. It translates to CASSLWQGINEKLFF.

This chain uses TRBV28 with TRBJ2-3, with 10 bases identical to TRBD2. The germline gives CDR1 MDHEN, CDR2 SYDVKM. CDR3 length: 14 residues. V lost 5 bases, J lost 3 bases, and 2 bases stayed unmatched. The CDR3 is CASSTSGKTDTQYF. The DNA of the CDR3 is TGTGCCAGCAGTACTAGCGGGAAAACAGATACGCAGTATTTT.

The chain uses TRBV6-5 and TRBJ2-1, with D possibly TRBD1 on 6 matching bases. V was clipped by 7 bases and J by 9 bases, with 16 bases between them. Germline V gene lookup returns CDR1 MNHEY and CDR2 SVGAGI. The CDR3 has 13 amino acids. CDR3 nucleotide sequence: TGTGCCAGCAACCTAAGACCCAGGGGTGAGCAGTTCTTC. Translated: CASNLRPRGEQFF.

The CDR3 DNA reads as TGTGCCAGCAGCATAGGAGGACAGGGGGGATCGCCCCAGCATTTT. Its protein product is CASSIGGQGGSPQHF. The V and J genes are TRBV7-2 and TRBJ1-5, with 10 nucleotides matching TRBD1. This CDR3 comprises 15 residues. CDR1 SGHTA and CDR2 FQGNSA come from the germline V gene. V gave up 5 bases and J gave up 9 bases; unmatched junction bases: 10.

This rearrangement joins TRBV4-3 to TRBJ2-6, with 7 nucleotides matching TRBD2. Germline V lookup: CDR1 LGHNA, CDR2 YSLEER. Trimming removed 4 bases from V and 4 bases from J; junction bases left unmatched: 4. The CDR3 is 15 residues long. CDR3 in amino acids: CASSPQAGGANVLTF. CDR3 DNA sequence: TGCGCCAGCAGCCCGCAAGCGGGAGGGGCCAACGTCCTGACTTTC.

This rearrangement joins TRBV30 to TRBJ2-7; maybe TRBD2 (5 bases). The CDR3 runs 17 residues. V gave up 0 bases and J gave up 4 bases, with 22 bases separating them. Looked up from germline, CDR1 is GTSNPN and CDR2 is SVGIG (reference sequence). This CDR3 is CAWSVLGRSSPKYEQYF. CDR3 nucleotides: TGTGCCTGGAGTGTCCTGGGGAGATCATCCCCGAAGTACGAGCAGTACTTC.

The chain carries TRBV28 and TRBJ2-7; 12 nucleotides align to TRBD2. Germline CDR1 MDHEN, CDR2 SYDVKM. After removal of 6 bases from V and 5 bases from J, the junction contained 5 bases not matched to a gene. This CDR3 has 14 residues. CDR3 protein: CASRTSGSWDEQYF. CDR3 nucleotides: TGTGCCAGCAGGACTAGCGGGAGCTGGGACGAGCAGTACTTC.

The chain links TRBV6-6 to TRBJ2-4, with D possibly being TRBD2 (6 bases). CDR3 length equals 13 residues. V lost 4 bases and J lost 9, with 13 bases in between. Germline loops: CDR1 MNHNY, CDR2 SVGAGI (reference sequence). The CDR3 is CASSSGLQGIQYF. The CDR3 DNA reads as TGTGCCAGCAGTTCAGGACTACAAGGCATTCAGTACTTC.

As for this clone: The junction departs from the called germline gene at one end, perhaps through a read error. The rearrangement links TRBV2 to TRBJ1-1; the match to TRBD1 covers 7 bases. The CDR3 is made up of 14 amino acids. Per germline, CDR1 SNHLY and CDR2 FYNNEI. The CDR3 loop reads CASRGVTGDTKAFF. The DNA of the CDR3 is TGTGCCAGCAGGGGTGTTACAGGGGACACTAAAGCTTTCTTT.

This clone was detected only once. CDR3 loop: CASSSGPSGYTF. As DNA, the CDR3 is TGTGCCAGCAGCTCAGGGCCGAGTGGCTACACCTTC. The V call is TRBV6-6, the J call TRBJ1-2; D perhaps matches TRBD1 (5 bases). Trimming pared 6 bases from V and 7 bases from J, leaving 12 bases between. The CDR3 runs to 12 residues. From germline, CDR1 is MNHNY and CDR2 SVGAGI (reference sequence).

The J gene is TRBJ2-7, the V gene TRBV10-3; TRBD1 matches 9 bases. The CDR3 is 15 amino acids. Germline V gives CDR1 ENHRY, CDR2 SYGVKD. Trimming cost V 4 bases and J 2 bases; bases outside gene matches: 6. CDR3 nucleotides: TGTGCCATCAGTGGACCGGGACAGGGACCCTACGAGCAGTACTTC. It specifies CAISGPGQGPYEQYF.

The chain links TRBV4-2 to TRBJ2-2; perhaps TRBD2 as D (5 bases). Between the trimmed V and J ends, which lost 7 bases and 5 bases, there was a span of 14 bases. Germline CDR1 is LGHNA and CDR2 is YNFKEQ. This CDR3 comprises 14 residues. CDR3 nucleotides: TGTGCCAGCAACGAAGGTGGACTGACCGGGGAGCTGTTTTTT. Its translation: CASNEGGLTGELFF.

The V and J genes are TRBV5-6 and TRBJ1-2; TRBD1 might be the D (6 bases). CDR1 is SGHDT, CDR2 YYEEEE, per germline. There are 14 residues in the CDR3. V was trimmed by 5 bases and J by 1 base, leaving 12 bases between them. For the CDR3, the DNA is TGTGCCAGCAGGGGACAAATATATAACTATGGCTACACCTTC. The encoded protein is CASRGQIYNYGYTF. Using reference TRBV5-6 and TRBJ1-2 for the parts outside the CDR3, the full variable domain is DAGVTQSPTHLIKTRGQQVTLRCSPKSGHDTVSWYQQALGQGPQFIFQYYEEEERQRGNFPDRFSGHQFPNYSSELNVNALLLGDSALYLCASRGQIYNYGYTFGSGTRLTVV.

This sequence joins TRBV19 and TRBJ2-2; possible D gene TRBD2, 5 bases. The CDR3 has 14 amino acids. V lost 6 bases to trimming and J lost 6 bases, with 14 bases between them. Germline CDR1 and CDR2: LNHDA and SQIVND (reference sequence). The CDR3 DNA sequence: TGTGCCAGTAGCCCAGGTGGAGGCTCCGGGGAGCTGTTTTTT. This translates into CASSPGGGSGELFF.

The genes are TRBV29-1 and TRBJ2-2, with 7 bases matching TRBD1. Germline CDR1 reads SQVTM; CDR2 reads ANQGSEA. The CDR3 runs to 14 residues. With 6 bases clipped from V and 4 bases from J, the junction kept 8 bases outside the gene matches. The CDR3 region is CSVGWGQLTGELFF. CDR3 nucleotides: TGCAGCGTGGGGTGGGGACAGCTCACCGGGGAGCTGTTTTTT.

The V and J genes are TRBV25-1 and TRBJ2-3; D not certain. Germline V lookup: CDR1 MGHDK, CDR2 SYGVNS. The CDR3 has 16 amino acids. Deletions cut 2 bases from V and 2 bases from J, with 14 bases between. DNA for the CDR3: TGTGCCAGCAGTGAAGCCCCCCACATTTACACAGATACGCAGTATTTT. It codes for CASSEAPHIYTDTQYF.

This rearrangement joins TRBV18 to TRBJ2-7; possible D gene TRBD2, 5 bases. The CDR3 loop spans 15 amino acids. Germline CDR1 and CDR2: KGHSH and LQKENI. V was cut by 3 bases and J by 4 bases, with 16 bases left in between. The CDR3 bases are TGTGCCAGCTCACCTAGTCTAAGCGGAGATTACGAGCAGTACTTC. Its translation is CASSPSLSGDYEQYF. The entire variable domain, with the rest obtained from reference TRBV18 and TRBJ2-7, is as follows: NAGVMQNPRHLVRRRGQEARLRCSPMKGHSHVYWYRQLPEEGLKFMVYLQKENIIDESGMPKERFSAEFPKEGPSILRIQQVVRGDSAAYFCASSPSLSGDYEQYFGPGTRLTVT.

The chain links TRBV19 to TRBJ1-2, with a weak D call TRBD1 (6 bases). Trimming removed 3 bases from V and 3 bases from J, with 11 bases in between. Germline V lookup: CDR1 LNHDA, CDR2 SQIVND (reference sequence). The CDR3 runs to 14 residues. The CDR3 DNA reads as TGTGCCAGTAGTATCGGCAGGGGTGACTATGGCTACACCTTC. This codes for CASSIGRGDYGYTF.